This T cell receptor (beta chain) was captured by sequencing in a study of CD8 T cells in Susac syndrome. The V gene lost 5 bases and the J gene lost 3 bases, with 10 bases spanning the gap. From germline, CDR1 is SQVTM and CDR2 ANQGSEA. CDR3 length: 12 residues. Under recently defined diagnostic criteria, the patients with Susac syndrome qualified as having definite or probable disease. Negative isolation was used for CD8+ and CD4+ T cells and FACS enrichment for TEMRA cells. Random hexamers were used to reverse transcribe roughly 0.45 to 1 ug of RNA. TCR beta CDR3 was amplified by immunoSEQ multiplex PCR. This amplification extended across 54 Vbeta and 13 Jbeta segments. TCRdb re-analysed the immunoSEQ multiplex PCR reads in MiXCR, keeping a single row per CDR3 protein. The repertoire holds about 120,000 distinct CDR3 sequences, with 95% to 96% as singletons.

This TCR came from a human donor with Susac syndrome. Material: CD4+ T cells from PBMCs. The rearrangement links TRBV29-1 to TRBJ1-2; D remains ambiguous. This chain's CDR3 is CSVRLGDYGYTF. The CDR3 nucleotides read TGCAGCGTTCGGCTGGGCGACTATGGCTACACCTTC.